This TCR beta chain was captured in a study of CD8 T cells in Susac syndrome. Overall study results and limits: There were some 16 Susac-specific public clones in total CD8+ repertoires and roughly five in CD8+ TEMRA repertoires. CD8+ clones in Susac expanded most in TEMRA cells and active patients.

To note about this clonotype: Its antigen is not known.

Reverse transcription of roughly 0.5 to 1 ug RNA used random hexamers. The method of amplification for TCR beta CDR3 was immunoSEQ multiplex PCR, covering 54 Vbeta and 13 Jbeta. TCRdb reprocessed the immunoSEQ multiplex PCR reads via MiXCR and lists one record per CDR3 protein. The table lists about 100,000 distinct CDR3 sequences, about 95% of them singletons. CDR3 length: 14 amino acids. Per germline, CDR1 SGHNT and CDR2 YYREEE (reference sequence). V shed 2 bases and J shed 4 bases, with 9 bases lying between them. The chain combines TRBV5-4 with TRBJ2-2; maybe TRBD1 (6 bases). The sample consisted of CD8+ T cells from PBMCs. This TCR came from a human donor with Susac syndrome. The CDR3 coding sequence is TGTGCCAGCAGCTTACAGGGTGCCACCGGGGAGCTGTTTTTT. This sequence encodes CASSLQGATGELFF.